This T cell receptor (beta chain) was sequenced in a study of patients and donors after allogeneic stem cell transplantation (dated by TCRdb to 2020 to 2021). V is clipped by 1 base and J by 0 bases, and the sequence between their germline boundaries is 7 bases long. CDR1 and CDR2, per the germline V gene (reference sequence), are DFQATT and SNEGSKA. Reading from cysteine to phenylalanine, the CDR3 counts 14 amino acids. Kept here is only the CDR3 DNA, which spans 42 bases and is read in frame from base 1. Libraries were prepared through RT-PCR. Data came from a NextSeq 550. TCRdb's own reprocessing of the public reads used fastp at Q25 and MiXCR and kept productive beta chains. Identical CDR3 protein sequences are pooled into one entry, listed with their most common genes and DNA. For this sample there are 400,000 to 500,000 distinct CDR3 sequences; roughly 16% appear just once. Roughly 7% of the sample is taken by the ten largest.

This clonotype occurred a few times. Its antigen is not yet known. No per-base quality is available; no much larger clone lies one base away. The chain couples TRBV20-1 to TRBJ2-4, with the D gene not clear enough to name. The source of this sequence is a human donor who was either an allogeneic HSCT recipient or a stem cell or donor lymphocyte infusion donor (not recorded which). It is not recorded whose cells these are; they may come from a transplant donor. The sample comprised blood, either unsorted or a sorted T cell fraction (not recorded which). Read as DNA, the sequence is TGCAGTGCTAGAGGCAGTTTAGCCAAAAACATTCAGTACTTC. Its protein is CSARGSLAKNIQYF.